This TCR beta chain is from a study of shared clonotypes between healthy human individuals. Study-wide findings and caveats: Sampling covered nothing but blood. Tissue TCR repertoires likely differ from those found in blood. Donors were few, which limited the genetic and exposure-history diversity represented.

For this clone: Its specificity is unknown.

Each sorted subset replicate got 200 ng genomic DNA, approximately 27,000 genomes. Per the authors' pipeline: Sequence data from immunoSEQ were junction-only and lacked quality scores; consequently, filtering differed. Measured with immunoSEQ multiplex PCR; TCRdb has only the in-frame clones, and not every one. D and trimming were read from the DNA, whereas the V and J calls and clone size are those reported in that table. This table has 2.3 million or so clones, more than 85% appearing once. The clonotype was recovered from a man younger than 35 in good health. Some clones in this sample may be carry-over from other donors' samples. Specimen: naive CD4+ T cells from PBMCs. Specified subset: CD45RA+ positively selected.

The CDR3 loop is CASRSPGQGTTGELFF. CDR3 sequence (DNA): TGTGCCAGCAGGTCCCCGGGACAGGGCACCACCGGGGAGCTGTTTTTT. The rearrangement uses TRBV7-3 and TRBJ2-2, with 9 nucleotides matching TRBD1. The CDR3 sequence is 16 residues long. V shed 6 bases, J shed 4 bases, and the junction held 9 bases outside the gene matches. Germline V CDR1 and CDR2: SGHTA, FQGTGA.